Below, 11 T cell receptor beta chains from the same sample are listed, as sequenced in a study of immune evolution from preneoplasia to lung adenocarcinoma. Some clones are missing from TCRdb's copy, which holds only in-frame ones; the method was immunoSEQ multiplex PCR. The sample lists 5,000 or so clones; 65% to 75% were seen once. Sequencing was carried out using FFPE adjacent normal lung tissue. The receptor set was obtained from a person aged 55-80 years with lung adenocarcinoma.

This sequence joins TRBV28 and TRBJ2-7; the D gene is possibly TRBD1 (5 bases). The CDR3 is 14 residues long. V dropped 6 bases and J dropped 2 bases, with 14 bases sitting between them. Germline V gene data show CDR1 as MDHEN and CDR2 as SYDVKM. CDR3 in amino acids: CASSVGQGTYEQYF. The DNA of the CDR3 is TGTGCCAGCAGCGTGGGTCAGGGCACCTACGAGCAGTACTTC.

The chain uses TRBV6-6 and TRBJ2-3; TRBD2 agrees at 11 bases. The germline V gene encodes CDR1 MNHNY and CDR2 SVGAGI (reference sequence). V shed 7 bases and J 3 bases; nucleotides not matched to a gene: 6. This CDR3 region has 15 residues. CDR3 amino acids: CASNPTSGTTDTQYF. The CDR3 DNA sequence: TGTGCCAGCAATCCGACTAGCGGGACAACAGATACGCAGTATTTT.

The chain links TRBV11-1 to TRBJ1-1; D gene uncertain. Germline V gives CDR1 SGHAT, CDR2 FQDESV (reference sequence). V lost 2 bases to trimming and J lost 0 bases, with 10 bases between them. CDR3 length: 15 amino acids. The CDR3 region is CASSLHLELNTEAFF. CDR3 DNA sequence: TGTGCCAGCAGCTTACACCTTGAACTGAACACTGAAGCTTTCTTT. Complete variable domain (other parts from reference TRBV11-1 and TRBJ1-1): EAEVAQSPRYKITEKSQAVAFWCDPISGHATLYWYRQILGQGPELLVQFQDESVVDDSQLPKDRFSAERLKGVDSTLKIQPAELGDSAMYLCASSLHLELNTEAFFGQGTRLTVV.

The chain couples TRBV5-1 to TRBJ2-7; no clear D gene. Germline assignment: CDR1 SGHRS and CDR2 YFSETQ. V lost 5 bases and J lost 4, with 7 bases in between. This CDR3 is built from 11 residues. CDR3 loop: CASRDTYEQYF. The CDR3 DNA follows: TGCGCCAGCAGAGACACTTACGAGCAGTACTTC.

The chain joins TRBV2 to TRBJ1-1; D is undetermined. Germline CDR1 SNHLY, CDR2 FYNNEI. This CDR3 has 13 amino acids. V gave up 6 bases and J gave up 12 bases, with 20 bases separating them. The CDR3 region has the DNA TGTGCCAGCAGCCGCGCGGTCGGAGTAAGAACTTTCTTT. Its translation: CASSRAVGVRTFF. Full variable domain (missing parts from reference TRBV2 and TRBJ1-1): EPEVTQTPSHQVTQMGQEVILRCVPISNHLYFYWYRQILGQKVEFLVSFYNNEISEKSEIFDDQFSVERPDGSNFTLKIRSTKLEDSAMYFCASSRAVGVRTFFGQGTRLTVV.

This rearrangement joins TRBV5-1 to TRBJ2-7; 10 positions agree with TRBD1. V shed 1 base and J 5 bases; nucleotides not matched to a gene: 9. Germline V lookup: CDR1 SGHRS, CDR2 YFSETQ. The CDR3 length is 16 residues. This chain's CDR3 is CASSLRWTGGPDEQYF. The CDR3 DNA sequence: TGCGCCAGCAGCTTGCGTTGGACAGGGGGTCCGGACGAGCAGTACTTC.

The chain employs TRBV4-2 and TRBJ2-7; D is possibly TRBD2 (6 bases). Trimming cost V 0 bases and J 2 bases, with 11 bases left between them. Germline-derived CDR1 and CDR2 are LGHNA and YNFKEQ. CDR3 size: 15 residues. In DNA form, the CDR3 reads TGTGCCAGCAGCCAAGAGTCTGGAGGGCCCTACGAGCAGTACTTC. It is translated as CASSQESGGPYEQYF.

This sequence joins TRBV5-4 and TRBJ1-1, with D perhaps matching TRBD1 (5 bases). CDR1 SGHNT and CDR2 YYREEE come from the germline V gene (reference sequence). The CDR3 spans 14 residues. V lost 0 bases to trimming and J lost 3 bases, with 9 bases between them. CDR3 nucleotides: TGTGCCAGCAGCTTGGGCGCGGGGCACACTGAAGCTTTCTTT. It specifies CASSLGAGHTEAFF.

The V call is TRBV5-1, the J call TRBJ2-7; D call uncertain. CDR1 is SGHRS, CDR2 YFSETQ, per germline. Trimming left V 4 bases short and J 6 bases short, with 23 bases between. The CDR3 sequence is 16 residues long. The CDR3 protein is CASSLNDRPSPPEQYF. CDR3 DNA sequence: TGCGCCAGCAGCCTGAATGACCGGCCCTCACCGCCCGAGCAGTACTTC.

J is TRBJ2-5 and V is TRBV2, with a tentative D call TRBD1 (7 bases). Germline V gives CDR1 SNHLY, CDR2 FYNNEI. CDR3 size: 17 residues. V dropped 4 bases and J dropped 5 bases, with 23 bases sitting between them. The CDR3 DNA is TGTGCCAGCAGTGGGAGTAGGGGGCTAGCGCGGTGGGAGACCCAGTACTTC. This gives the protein CASSGSRGLARWETQYF. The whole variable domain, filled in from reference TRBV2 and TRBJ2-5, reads EPEVTQTPSHQVTQMGQEVILRCVPISNHLYFYWYRQILGQKVEFLVSFYNNEISEKSEIFDDQFSVERPDGSNFTLKIRSTKLEDSAMYFCASSGSRGLARWETQYFGPGTRLLVL.

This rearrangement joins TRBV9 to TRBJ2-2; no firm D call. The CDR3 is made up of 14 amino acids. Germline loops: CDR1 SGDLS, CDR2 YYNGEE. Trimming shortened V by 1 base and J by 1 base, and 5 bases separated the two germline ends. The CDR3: CASSVTGNTGELFF. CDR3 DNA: TGTGCCAGCAGCGTAACCGGGAACACCGGGGAGCTGTTTTTT.